This TCR beta chain was retrieved from a study of blood T cell repertoires in COVID-19. Turning to the study itself: Samples of COVID-19 (acute and convalescent) were obtained from the United States, Italy and Spain. T cells, B-cell-depleted T cells, or PBMCs supplied cDNA or gDNA.

This clone showed up just a few times. CDR1 and CDR2 from the germline V gene are LGHDT and YNNKEL (reference sequence). The CDR3 extends over 12 amino acids. Trimming took off 4 bases at V and 1 base at J, with 4 bases between the two ends. The method was immunoSEQ multiplex PCR; TCRdb's version includes in-frame clones alone and lacks a portion of them. Among roughly 100,000 clones listed, approximately 84% were seen once. The chain combines TRBV3-1 (or the pseudogene TRBV3-2) with TRBJ1-1, with D uncertain. Source material: peripheral blood. The sequence was collected from a human donor in a cohort sampled during active COVID-19. This CDR3 reads CASSRQNTEAFF. The CDR3 nucleotides read TGTGCCAGCAGCCGACAGAACACTGAAGCTTTCTTT.